This T cell receptor beta chain was found in a study of blood T cell repertoires in COVID-19. Participants' own reports of clinical history determined their cohort assignment. The CDR3 length is 15 residues. Germline CDR1 is MDHEN and CDR2 is SYDVKM. The V and J ends lost 4 bases and 3 bases respectively, with 14 bases between them. This clone has a count of ten or more. Study processing details: Amplification of reference gene primers was used by the study to estimate nucleated cell counts. Libraries were prepared by immunoSEQ multiplex PCR; TCRdb keeps only in-frame clonotypes and omits some of them. The DNA was the basis for D and trimming; V, J and clone size are from that table. The sample lists fewer than 350,000 clones; around nine tenths were seen once.

This clonotype originated in a woman between 25 and 40 years old who had been exposed to COVID-19. The sample taken for sequencing was PBMCs or T cells enriched from blood (not recorded which). This sequence joins TRBV28 and TRBJ2-3; D not certain. The CDR3 loop is CASSWVHSRTDTQYF. In DNA form, the CDR3 reads TGTGCCAGCAGTTGGGTCCACTCGAGGACAGATACGCAGTATTTT.